Below are 5 T cell receptor beta chains sequenced from a single sample in a study of T cells in women clearing cervical HPV infection. Some clones are missing from TCRdb's copy, which holds only in-frame ones; the method was immunoSEQ multiplex PCR. The sample has some 41,000 clones; the top ten hold less than 6%. Sequencing used blood buffy coat. These receptors were obtained from a woman between 18 and 75 years old with a cervical HPV16 infection that either progressed to CIN3+ or cleared (not recorded which).

Of note for this clone: The read terminates 3 residues ahead of where the CDR3 ends, so the germline J gene completes it. The chain carries TRBV30 and TRBJ1-3; D might be TRBD1 (5 bases). V was clipped by 5 bases and J by 0 bases, with 11 bases between them. CDR3 length equals 14 residues. Germline CDR1 reads GTSNPN; CDR2 reads SVGIG (reference sequence). The CDR3 is CAWGASSSGNTIYF. Incomplete CDR3 DNA: TGTGCCTGGGGGGCGTCTAGCTCTGGAAACACC.

Comments on this clone: Read coverage stops 3 residues before the CDR3 terminus; the germline J gene supplies the remainder. The chain links TRBV2 to TRBJ1-5, with D possibly matching TRBD1 (5 bases). The V end was cut by 8 bases, the J end by 5 bases, with 16 bases between. CDR1 and CDR2 from the germline V gene are SNHLY and FYNNEI. This CDR3 is built from 14 residues. Incomplete CDR3 DNA: TGTGCCAGCCATGGTGCAGGGTCGGATCAGCCC. Its protein is CASHGAGSDQP. The entire CDR3 reads CASHGAGSDQPQHF.

This chain's CDR3 is CSAQKTLASGRYNEQFF. The part of the CDR3 DNA that was read is TGCAGTGCTCAAAAGACCCTGGCTAGCGGGAGGTACAATGAG. The chain links TRBV20-1 to TRBJ2-1, with 11 bases matching TRBD2. The read finishes 3 residues shy of the CDR3 end, and the germline J gene is used to complete it. Germline CDR1 reads DFQATT; CDR2 reads SNEGSKA (reference sequence). V dropped 5 bases and J dropped 4; count of bases not matched to a gene: 13. The CDR3 runs to 17 residues.

As for this clone: Read coverage stops 3 residues before the CDR3 terminus; the germline J gene supplies the remainder. The chain carries TRBV28 and TRBJ2-1, with 10 positions matching TRBD1. Unmatched junction bases numbered 10, after V lost 4 bases and J lost 7 bases. The CDR3 sequence is 16 residues long. The germline V gene has CDR1 MDHEN and CDR2 SYDVKM. The part of the CDR3 DNA that was read is TGTGCCAGCAGTTGGGCGGGACAGGGGATTATGAATGAG. This translates into CASSWAGQGIMNE. The full CDR3 protein reads CASSWAGQGIMNEQFF.

In terms of frequency, this clone is medium-sized. The read stops 3 residues short of the end of the CDR3; the missing end is completed from the germline J gene. The chain uses TRBV13 and TRBJ1-1; D uncertain. In germline, CDR1 is PRHDT, CDR2 FYEKMQ (reference sequence). This CDR3 comprises 13 residues. V lost 4 bases and J 5 bases, leaving 11 bases between the germline ends. The CDR3 spells CASSSPEGTEAFF. The sequenced CDR3 bases are TGTGCCAGCAGCTCCCCTGAAGGGACTGAA.